This T cell receptor (beta chain) stems from a study of control samples from healthy donors and cancer patients. Germline CDR1 is MNHNY and CDR2 is SVGAGI (reference sequence). The CDR3 is made up of 14 amino acids. Trimming took off 2 bases at V and 5 bases at J, with 12 bases between the two ends. Only in-frame clones appear in the TCRdb table, and some are missing; sequencing was by immunoSEQ multiplex PCR. This sample contains about 190,000 clones. The chain employs TRBV6-6 and TRBJ1-1; TRBD1 might be the D (6 bases). This receptor was obtained from a woman in her thirties in good health. The sequenced material came from blood. CDR3 loop: CASSYGQGRTEAFF. The CDR3 coding sequence is TGTGCCAGCAGTTACGGGCAGGGGAGGACTGAAGCTTTCTTT.